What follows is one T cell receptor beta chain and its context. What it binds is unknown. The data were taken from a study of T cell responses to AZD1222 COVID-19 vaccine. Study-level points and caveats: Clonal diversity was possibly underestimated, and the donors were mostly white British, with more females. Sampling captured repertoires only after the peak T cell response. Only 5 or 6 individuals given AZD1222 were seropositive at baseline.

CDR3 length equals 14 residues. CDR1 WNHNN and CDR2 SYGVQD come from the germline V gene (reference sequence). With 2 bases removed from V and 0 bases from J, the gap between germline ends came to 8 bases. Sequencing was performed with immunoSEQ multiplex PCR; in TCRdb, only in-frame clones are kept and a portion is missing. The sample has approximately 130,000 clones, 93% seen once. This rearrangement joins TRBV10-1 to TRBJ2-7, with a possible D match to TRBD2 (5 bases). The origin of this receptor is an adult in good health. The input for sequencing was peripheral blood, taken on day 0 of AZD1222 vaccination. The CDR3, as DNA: TGCGCCAGCAGTGAGCAGCGGAACTCCTACGAGCAGTACTTC. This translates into CASSEQRNSYEQYF.